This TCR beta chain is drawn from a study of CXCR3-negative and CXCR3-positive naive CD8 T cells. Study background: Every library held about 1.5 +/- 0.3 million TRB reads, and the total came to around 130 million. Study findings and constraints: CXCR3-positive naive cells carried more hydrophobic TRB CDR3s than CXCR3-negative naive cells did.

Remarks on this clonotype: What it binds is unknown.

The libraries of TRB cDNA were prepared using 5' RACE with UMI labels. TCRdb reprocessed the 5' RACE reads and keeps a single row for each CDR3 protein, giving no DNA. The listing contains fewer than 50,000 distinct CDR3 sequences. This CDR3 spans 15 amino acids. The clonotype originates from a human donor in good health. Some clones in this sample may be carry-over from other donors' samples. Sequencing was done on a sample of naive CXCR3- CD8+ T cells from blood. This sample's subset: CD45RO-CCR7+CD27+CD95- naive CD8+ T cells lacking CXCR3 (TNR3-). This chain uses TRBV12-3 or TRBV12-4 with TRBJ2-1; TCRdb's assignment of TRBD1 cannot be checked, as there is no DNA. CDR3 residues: CASSISGGTYNEQFF.